This T cell receptor (beta chain) was recovered during a study of blood T cell repertoires in COVID-19 (dated by TCRdb to 2020 to 2022). Background on the whole study: The collaborator samples originated in the United States, Italy and Spain and spanned the acute and convalescent phases of COVID-19. The repertoires were released in a freely available public database intended as a resource for research on the immune response to SARS-CoV-2. A de-identified subject ID, COVID-19 status, age in years and sex were almost always included in the sample metadata. The prospective study material was composed of cDNA or gDNA derived from T cells, B-cell-depleted T cells, or PBMCs. The samples were drawn from two sources: the first 160 participants of the ongoing ImmuneRACE study, and over 950 subjects contributed by 6 global collaborators. Where HLA class I and class II types were available, the types were taken from metadata supplied by the sample provider, not from assay-based typing. Deeply sampled blood TCRbeta repertoires from subjects exposed to, actively infected with, or recovered from COVID-19 were included in the dataset.

Each collaborating institution followed its own protocols to collect whole blood in K2EDTA tubes. For TCRbeta analysis, collaborators shipped samples in one of three forms: frozen whole blood, isolated PBMCs, or DNA extracted from either of those sample types. Details on this clone: Its antigen remains undetermined. Per-nucleotide qualities are absent, and no much larger clonotype sits a single base away.

The CDR3 has 18 amino acids, counting the end cysteine and phenylalanine. Only the CDR3 region is kept as DNA, spanning 54 bases read in frame from base 1. The junction carries 22 bases between V and J, which are trimmed by 0 bases and 7 bases respectively. From a lookup of the germline V gene (reference sequence), CDR1 and CDR2 are LNHNV and YYDKDF. The research as a whole found: Clinical and demographic metadata were provided uncurated, with the amount varying by source and participant.

TCRbeta CDR3 regions were amplified from genomic DNA using the immunoSEQ Assay, a bias-controlled multiplex PCR. On the authors' methods: Within the assay, amplification of reference gene primers was used to estimate how many nucleated cells each sample contained. To quantify the absolute abundance of each unique TCRbeta CDR3 rearrangement, sequence reads were collapsed and filtered. For each sample, productive Simpson clonality was calculated as the square root of Simpson's diversity index over productive rearrangements. The table was pulled from immuneACCESS by TCRdb, which kept in-frame rearrangements only. Such tables lose some clones; where checked, under half of the loss comes from unresolved V genes, and the rest has no known cause. V and J calls and clone size are copied from that table; D and trimming were computed from the DNA. In this sample the table shows about 68,000 clones, 70% to 80% of which occur a single time. The ten largest clones represent approximately 23% of the sample.

The sequenced material came from peripheral blood. This sequence was found in a human donor in a cohort sampled during active COVID-19. Recombination linked TRBV15 to TRBJ2-1, with TRBD2 tentatively as D gene (5 bases match). The DNA reads TGTGCCACCAGCAGAGATCTGCTAGCATCCCTTCGCGGTAATGAGCAGTTCTTC. Translation gives CATSRDLLASLRGNEQFF.